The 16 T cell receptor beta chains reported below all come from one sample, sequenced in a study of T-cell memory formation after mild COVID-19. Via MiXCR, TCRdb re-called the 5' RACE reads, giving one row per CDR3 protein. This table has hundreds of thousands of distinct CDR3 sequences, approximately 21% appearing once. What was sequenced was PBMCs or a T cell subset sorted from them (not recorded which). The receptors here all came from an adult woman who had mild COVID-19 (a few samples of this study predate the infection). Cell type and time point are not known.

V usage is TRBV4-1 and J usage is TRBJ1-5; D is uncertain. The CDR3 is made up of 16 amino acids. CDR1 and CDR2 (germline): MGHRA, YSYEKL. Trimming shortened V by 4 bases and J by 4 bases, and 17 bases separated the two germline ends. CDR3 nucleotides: TGCGCCAGCAGCCCCCTGGTCGGAGCCCGAAATCAGCCCCAGCATTTT. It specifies CASSPLVGARNQPQHF.

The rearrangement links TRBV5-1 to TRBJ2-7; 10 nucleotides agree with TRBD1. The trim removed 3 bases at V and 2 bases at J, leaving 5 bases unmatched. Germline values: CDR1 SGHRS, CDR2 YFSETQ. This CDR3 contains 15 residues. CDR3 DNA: TGCGCCAGCAGCTCCGGGGGGACAGGGGCCTACGAGCAGTACTTC. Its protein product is CASSSGGTGAYEQYF. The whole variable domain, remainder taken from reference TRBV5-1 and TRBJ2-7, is KAGVTQTPRYLIKTRGQQVTLSCSPISGHRSVSWYQQTPGQGLQFLFEYFSETQRNKGNFPGRFSGRQFSNSRSEMNVSTLELGDSALYLCASSSGGTGAYEQYFGPGTRLTVT.

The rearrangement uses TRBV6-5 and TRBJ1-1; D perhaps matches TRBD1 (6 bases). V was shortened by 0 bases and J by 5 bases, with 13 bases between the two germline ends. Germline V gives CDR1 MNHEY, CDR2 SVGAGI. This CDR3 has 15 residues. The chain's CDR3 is CASSYSSGRGTEAFF. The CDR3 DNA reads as TGTGCCAGCAGTTACTCGAGTGGGAGGGGGACTGAAGCTTTCTTT.

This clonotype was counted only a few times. The DNA of the CDR3 is TGTGCCAGCAGTGAATTTACAGGGGGCAACTATGGCTACACCTTC. This gives the protein CASSEFTGGNYGYTF. The rearrangement links TRBV6-1 to TRBJ1-2; 9 bases align to TRBD1. Germline V gene sequence: CDR1 MNHNS, CDR2 SASEGT. The CDR3 loop spans 15 amino acids. Trimming took 2 bases from V and 2 from J; bases not matched to a gene: 3.

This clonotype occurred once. The CDR3 here is CASRRGHGYEQYF. In DNA form, the CDR3 reads TGTGCCAGCAGGCGGGGACACGGCTACGAGCAGTACTTC. The chain uses TRBV6-5 and TRBJ2-7; D may correspond to TRBD1 or TRBD2 (6 bases each). From germline, CDR1 is MNHEY and CDR2 SVGAGI. With 6 bases removed from V and 3 bases from J, the gap between germline ends came to 12 bases. The CDR3 is made up of 13 amino acids.

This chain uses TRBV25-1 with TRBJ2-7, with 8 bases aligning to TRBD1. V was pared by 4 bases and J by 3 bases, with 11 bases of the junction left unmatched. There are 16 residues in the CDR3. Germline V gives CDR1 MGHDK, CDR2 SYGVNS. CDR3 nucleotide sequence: TGTGCCAGCAGTGGGCCCCGCAGGGGGCGCTTCTACGAGCAGTACTTC. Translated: CASSGPRRGRFYEQYF.

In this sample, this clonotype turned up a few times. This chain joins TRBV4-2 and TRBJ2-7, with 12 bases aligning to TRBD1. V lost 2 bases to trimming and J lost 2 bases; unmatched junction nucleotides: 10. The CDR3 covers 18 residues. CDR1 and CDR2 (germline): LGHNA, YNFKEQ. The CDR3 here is CASSQNPGQGAITYEQYF. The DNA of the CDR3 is TGTGCCAGCAGCCAAAATCCGGGACAGGGGGCGATTACCTACGAGCAGTACTTC.

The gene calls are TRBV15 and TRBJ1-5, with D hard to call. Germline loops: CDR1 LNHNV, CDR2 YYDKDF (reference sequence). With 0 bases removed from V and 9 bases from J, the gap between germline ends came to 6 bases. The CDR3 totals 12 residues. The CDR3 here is CATSRDGPPQHF. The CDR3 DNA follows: TGTGCCACCAGCAGAGACGGCCCGCCCCAGCATTTT.

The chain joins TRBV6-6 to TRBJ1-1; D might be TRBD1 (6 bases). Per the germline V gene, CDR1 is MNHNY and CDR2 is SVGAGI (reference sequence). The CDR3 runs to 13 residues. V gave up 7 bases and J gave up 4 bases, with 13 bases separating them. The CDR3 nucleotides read TGTGCCAGCAAGGACAGTCTGGGCACTGAAGCTTTCTTT. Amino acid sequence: CASKDSLGTEAFF.

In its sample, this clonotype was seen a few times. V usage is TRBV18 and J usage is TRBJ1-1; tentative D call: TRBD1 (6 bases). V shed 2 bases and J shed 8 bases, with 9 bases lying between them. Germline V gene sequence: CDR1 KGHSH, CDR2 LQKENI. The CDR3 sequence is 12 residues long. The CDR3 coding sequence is TGTGCCAGCTCACCATTACAGGGCGAAGCTTTCTTT. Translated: CASSPLQGEAFF.

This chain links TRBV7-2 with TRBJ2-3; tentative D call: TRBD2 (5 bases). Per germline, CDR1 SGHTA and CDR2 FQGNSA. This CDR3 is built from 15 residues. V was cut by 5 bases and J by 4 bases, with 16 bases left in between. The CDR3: CASSLGAAGADTQYF. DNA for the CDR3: TGTGCCAGCAGCCTCGGAGCGGCGGGCGCAGATACGCAGTATTTT.

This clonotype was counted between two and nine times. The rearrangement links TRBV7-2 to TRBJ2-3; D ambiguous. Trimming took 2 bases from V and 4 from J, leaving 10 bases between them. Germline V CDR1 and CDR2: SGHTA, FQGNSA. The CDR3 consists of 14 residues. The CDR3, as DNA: TGTGCCAGCAGCTTACTCGGCGCTGCAGATACGCAGTATTTT. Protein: CASSLLGAADTQYF.

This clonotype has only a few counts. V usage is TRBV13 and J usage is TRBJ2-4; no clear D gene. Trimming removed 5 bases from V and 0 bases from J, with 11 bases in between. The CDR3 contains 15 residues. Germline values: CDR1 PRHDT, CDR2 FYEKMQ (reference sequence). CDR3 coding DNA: TGTGCCAGCAGCCGTTCGGCTCTAGCCAAAAACATTCAGTACTTC. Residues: CASSRSALAKNIQYF.

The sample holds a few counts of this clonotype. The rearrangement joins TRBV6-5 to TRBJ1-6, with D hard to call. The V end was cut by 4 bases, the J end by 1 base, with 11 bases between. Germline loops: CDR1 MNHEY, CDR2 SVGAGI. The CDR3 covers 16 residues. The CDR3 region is CASSLTGYSYNSPLHF. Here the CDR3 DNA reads TGTGCCAGCAGTTTAACCGGGTATTCCTATAATTCACCCCTCCACTTT.

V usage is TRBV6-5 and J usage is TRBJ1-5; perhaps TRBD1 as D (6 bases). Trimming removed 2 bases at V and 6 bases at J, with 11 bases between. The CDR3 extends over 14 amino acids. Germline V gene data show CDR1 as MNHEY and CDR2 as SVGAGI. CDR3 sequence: CASSYGQGSQPQHF. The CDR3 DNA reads TGTGCCAGCAGTTACGGGCAGGGGAGTCAGCCCCAGCATTTT.

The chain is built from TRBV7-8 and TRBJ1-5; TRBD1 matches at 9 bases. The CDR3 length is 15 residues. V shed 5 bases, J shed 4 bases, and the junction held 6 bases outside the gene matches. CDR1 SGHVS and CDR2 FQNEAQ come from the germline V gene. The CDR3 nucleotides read TGTGCCAGCAGCGCTGGGACAGGGAGAAATCAGCCCCAGCATTTT. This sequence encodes CASSAGTGRNQPQHF.